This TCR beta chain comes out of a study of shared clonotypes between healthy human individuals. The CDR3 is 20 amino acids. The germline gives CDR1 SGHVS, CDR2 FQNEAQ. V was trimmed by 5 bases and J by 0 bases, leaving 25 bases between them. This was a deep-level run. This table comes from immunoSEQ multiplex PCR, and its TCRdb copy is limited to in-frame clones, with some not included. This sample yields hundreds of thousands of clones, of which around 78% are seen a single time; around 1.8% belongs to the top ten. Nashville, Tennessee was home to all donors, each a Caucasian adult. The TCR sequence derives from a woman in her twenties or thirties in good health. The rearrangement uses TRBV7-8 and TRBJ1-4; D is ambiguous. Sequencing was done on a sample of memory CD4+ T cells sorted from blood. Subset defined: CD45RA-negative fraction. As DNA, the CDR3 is TGTGCCAGCAGCCAATTTGGGCCCTGGGCTCGGGGAGCAACTAATGAAAAACTGTTTTTT. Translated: CASSQFGPWARGATNEKLFF.